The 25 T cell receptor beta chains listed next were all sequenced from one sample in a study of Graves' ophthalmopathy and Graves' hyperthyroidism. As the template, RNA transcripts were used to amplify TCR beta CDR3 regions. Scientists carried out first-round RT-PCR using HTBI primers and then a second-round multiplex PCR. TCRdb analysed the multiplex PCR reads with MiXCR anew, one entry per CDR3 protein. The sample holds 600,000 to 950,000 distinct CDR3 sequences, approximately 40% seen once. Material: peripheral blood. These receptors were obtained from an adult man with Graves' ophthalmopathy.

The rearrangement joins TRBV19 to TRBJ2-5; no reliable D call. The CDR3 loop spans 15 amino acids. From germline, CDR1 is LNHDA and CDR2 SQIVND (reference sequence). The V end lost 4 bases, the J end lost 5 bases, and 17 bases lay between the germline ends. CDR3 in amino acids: CASSNPETYSETQYF. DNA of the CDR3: TGTGCCAGTAGTAATCCAGAGACTTATTCCGAGACCCAGTACTTC.

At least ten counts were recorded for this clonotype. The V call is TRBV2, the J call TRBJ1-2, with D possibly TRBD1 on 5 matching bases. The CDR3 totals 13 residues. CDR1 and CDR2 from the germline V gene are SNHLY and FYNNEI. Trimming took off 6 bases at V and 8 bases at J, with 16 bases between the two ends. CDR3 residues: CASSDIRAGGYTF. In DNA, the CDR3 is TGTGCCAGCAGCGACATCAGGGCGGGCGGCTACACCTTC.

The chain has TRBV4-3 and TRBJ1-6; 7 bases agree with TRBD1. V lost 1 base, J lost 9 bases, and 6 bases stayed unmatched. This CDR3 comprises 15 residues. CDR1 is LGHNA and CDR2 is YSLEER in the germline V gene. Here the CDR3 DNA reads TGCGCCAGCAGCCAAGGCCAAGGGGGCAGTTCACCCCTCCACTTT. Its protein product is CASSQGQGGSSPLHF.

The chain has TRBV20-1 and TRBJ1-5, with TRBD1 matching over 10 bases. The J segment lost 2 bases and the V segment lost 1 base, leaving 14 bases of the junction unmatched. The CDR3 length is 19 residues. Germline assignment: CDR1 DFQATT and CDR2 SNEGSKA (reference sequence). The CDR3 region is CSARAPTGGGLIGNQPQHF. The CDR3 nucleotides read TGCAGTGCTAGAGCCCCGACAGGGGGCGGTCTAATCGGCAATCAGCCCCAGCATTTT.

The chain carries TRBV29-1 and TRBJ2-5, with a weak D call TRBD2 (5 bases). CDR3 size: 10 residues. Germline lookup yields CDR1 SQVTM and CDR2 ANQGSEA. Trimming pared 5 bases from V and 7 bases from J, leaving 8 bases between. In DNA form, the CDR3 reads TGCAGCGTTCCGGCGGGGACCCAGTACTTC. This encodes CSVPAGTQYF.

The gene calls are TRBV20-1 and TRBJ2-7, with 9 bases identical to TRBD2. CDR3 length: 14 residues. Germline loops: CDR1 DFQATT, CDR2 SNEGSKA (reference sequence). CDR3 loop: CSAGERGDSYEQYV. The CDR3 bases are TGCAGTGCTGGAGAGCGGGGGGACTCCTACGAGCAGTACGTC.

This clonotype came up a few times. This CDR3 reads CATSDLGTAGGRETQYF. Here the CDR3 DNA reads TGTGCCACCAGTGATCTCGGCACAGCGGGGGGGCGGGAGACCCAGTACTTC. The chain has TRBV24-1 and TRBJ2-5; 10 nucleotides agree with TRBD2. The CDR3 has 17 residues. The junction had 11 bases not matched to a gene; V was cut back by 3 bases and J by 5 bases. CDR1 is KGHDR and CDR2 is SFDVKD in the germline V gene.

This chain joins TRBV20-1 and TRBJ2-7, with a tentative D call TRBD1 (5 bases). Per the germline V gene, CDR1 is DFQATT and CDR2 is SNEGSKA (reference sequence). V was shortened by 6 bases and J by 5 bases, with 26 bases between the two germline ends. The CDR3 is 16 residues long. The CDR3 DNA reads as TGCAGTGCGGTGATGGACATCTCGCGGAAAGCCCACGAGCAGTACTTC. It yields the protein CSAVMDISRKAHEQYF.

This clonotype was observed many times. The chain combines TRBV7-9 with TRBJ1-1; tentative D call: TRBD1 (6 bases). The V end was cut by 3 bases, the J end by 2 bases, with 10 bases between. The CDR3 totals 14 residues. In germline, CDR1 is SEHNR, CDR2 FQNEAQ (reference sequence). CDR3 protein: CASSFQGSNTEAFF. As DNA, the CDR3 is TGTGCCAGCAGCTTCCAGGGGTCTAACACTGAAGCTTTCTTT. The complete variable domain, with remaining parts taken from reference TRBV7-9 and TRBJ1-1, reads DTGVSQNPRHKITKRGQNVTFRCDPISEHNRLYWYRQTLGQGPEFLTYFQNEAQLEKSRLLSDRFSAERPKGSFSTLEIQRTEQGDSAMYLCASSFQGSNTEAFFGQGTRLTVV.

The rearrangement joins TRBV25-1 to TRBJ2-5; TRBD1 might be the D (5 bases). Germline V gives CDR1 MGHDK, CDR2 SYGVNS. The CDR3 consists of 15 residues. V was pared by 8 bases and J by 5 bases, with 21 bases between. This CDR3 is CASVEVGAPGETQYF. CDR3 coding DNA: TGTGCCAGCGTTGAAGTGGGCGCCCCAGGGGAGACCCAGTACTTC.

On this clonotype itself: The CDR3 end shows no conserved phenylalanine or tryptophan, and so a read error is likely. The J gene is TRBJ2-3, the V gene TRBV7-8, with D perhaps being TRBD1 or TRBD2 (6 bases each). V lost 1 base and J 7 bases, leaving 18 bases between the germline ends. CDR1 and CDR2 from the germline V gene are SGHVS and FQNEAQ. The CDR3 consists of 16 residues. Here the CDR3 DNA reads TGTGCCAGCAGCTTAGAGTTTCTGGGGGGCACGCATACGCAGTATGTT. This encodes CASSLEFLGGTHTQYV.

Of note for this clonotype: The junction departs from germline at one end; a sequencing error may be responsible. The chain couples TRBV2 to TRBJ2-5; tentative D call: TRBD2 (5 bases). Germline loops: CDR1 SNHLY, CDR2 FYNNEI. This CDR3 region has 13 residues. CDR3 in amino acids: CSASFRTVEIQYF. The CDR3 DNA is TGCAGTGCTAGCTTTCGGACGGTGGAGATCCAGTACTTC.

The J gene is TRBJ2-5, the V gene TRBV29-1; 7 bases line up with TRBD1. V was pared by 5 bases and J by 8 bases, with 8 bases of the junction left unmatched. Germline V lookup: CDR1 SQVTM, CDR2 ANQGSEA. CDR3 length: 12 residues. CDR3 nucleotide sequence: TGCAGCGTTCCACAGGGGCAGGATACCCAGTACTTC. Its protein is CSVPQGQDTQYF.

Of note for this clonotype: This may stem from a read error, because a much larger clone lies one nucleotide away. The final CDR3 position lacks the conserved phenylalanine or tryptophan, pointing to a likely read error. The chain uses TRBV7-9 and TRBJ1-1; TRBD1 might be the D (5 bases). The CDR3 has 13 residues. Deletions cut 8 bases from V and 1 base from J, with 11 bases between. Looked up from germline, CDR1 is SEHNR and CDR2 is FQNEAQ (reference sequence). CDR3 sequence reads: CASSRTRNTEAFL. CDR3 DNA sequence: TGTGCCAGCTCCAGGACAAGGAACACTGAAGCTTTCCTT.

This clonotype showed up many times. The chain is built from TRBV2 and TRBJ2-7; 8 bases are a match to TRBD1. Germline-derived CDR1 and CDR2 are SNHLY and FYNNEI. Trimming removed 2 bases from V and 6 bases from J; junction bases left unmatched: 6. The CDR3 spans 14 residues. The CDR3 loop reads CASSERQGRSEQYF. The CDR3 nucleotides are TGTGCCAGCAGTGAAAGACAGGGGAGGAGCGAGCAGTACTTC.

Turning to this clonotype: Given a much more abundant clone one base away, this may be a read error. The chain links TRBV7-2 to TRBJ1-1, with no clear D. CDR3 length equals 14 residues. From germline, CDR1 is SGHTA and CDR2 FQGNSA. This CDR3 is CASNLVGLGTEAFF. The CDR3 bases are TGTGCCAGCAACTTAGTGGGGTTAGGCACTGAAGCTTTCTTT. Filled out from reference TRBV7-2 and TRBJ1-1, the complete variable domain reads GAGVSQSPSNKVTEKGKDVELRCDPISGHTALYWYRQSLGQGLEFLIYFQGNSAPDKSGLPSDRFSAERTGGSVSTLTIQRTQQEDSAVYLCASNLVGLGTEAFFGQGTRLTVV.

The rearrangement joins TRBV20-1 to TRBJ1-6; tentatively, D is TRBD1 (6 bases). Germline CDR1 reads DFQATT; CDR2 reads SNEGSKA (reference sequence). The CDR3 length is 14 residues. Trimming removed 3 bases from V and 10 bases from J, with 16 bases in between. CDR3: CSASKTGRGSPLHF. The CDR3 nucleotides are TGCAGTGCTAGCAAAACAGGGCGTGGGTCACCCCTCCACTTT.

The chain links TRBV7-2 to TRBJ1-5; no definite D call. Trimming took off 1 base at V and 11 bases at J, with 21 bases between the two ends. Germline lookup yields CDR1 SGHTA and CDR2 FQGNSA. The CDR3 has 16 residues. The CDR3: CASSLVRISAQETQHF. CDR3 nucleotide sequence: TGTGCCAGCAGCTTAGTACGGATCTCGGCGCAAGAGACCCAGCATTTT. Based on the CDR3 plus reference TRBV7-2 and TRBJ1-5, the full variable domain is GAGVSQSPSNKVTEKGKDVELRCDPISGHTALYWYRQSLGQGLEFLIYFQGNSAPDKSGLPSDRFSAERTGGSVSTLTIQRTQQEDSAVYLCASSLVRISAQETQHFGDGTRLSIL.

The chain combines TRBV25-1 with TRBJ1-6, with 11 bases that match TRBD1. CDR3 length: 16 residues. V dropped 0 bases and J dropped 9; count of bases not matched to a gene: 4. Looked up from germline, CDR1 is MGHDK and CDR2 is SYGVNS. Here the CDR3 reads CASSEYRTGGFSPLHF. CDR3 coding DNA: TGTGCCAGCAGTGAATACCGGACAGGGGGCTTTTCACCCCTCCACTTT.

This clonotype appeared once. The DNA for the CDR3 is TGTGCCAGCAATCCGGCGGGAGGGCTAAATGAGCAGTTCTTC. Its translation is CASNPAGGLNEQFF. The chain combines TRBV2 with TRBJ2-7; TRBD2 agrees at 9 bases. The J call may not be correct, given that the DNA end is closer to TRBJ2-1. The CDR3 contains 14 residues. Per the germline V gene, CDR1 is SNHLY and CDR2 is FYNNEI.

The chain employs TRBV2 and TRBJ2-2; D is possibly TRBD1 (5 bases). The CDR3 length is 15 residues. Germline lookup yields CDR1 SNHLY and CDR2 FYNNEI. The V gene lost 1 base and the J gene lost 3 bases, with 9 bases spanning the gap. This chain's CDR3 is CASSEVQADTGELFF. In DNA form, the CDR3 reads TGTGCCAGCAGTGAAGTACAGGCTGACACCGGGGAGCTGTTTTTT.

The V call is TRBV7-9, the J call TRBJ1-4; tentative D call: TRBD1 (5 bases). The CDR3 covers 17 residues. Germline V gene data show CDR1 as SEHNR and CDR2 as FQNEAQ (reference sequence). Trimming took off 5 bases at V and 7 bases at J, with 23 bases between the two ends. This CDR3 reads CASSPVGFSGVGEKLFF. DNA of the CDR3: TGTGCCAGCAGCCCAGTGGGGTTTTCGGGGGTTGGTGAAAAACTGTTTTTT.

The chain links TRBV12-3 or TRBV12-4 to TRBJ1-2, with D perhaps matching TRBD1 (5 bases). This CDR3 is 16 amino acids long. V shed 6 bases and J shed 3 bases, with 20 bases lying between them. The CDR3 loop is CASRGTTPRHDYGYTF. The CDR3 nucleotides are TGTGCCAGCAGAGGGACGACGCCCCGGCACGACTATGGCTACACCTTC.

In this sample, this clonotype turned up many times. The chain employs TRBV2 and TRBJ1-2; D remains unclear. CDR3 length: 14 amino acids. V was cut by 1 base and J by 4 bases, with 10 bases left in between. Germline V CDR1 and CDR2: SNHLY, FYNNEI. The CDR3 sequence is CASSEGQAGYGYTF. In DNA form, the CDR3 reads TGTGCCAGCAGTGAAGGTCAGGCTGGCTATGGCTACACCTTC.

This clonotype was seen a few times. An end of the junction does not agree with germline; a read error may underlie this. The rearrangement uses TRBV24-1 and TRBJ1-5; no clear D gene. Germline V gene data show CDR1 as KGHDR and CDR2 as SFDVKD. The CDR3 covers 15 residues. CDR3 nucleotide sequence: TGTGCCAGCAGTTTGGTCAAGAATAGCAATCAGCCCCAGCATTTT. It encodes CASSLVKNSNQPQHF.